This T cell receptor beta chain was sequenced during a study of molecular identifiers for immune sequencing clone quantification. Whole-study results and caveats: Clonotypes surpassing 20 RNA copies contained over 98% of effector molecules, versus under 1% in naive cells.

TCRdb reprocessed the PCR reads via MiXCR and lists one record per CDR3 protein. The sample yields fewer than 350,000 distinct CDR3 sequences, 24% seen once. To note about this clonotype: Antigen unknown.

CDR1 is KGHSH, CDR2 LQKENI, per germline. V gave up 4 bases and J gave up 0 bases, with 15 bases separating them. The CDR3 sequence is 17 residues long. Sequencing was done on a sample of naive CD8+ T cells from blood, with Jurkat cell RNA spiked in. Sample subset: FACS-sorted CD8+CD4-CCR7+CD45RA+ naive T cells. This clonotype originated in a human donor in good health. Some libraries in this study had Jurkat cell RNA spiked in. V is TRBV18 and J is TRBJ1-4; D gene uncertain. CDR3 amino acids: CASSLNPAGTTNEKLFF. CDR3 DNA sequence: TGTGCCAGCTCACTCAATCCGGCCGGGACAACTAATGAAAAACTGTTTTTT.